A selection of T cell receptor beta chains follows, all from one sample in a study of blood T cell repertoires in COVID-19. Sequenced by immunoSEQ multiplex PCR; TCRdb stores in-frame clones only, minus some. The sample lists some 150,000 clones; about 86% were seen once. The material sequenced was peripheral blood. All receptors come from a woman aged 80 or over in a cohort sampled during active or convalescent COVID-19. Each CDR3 is given with its conserved first and last residue. Fields, in order: clone size, V gene, J gene, D gene, CDR3 DNA, CDR3 protein. D genes are given only for firm matches. Rows give clone size only sometimes, using once, few, many, or a class for an expanded clone.

clone_size: -
v_call: TRBV12-3/TRBV12-4
j_call: TRBJ2-1
d_call: TRBD1
cdr3_nt: TGTGCCAGCAGTCCGACAGGGAGAAATGAGCAGTTCTTC
cdr3_aa: CASSPTGRNEQFF

clone_size: -
v_call: TRBV6-2/TRBV6-3
j_call: TRBJ2-3
d_call: -
cdr3_nt: TGTGCCAGCCGTTCACTCACAGGGTCCACAGATACGCAGTATTTT
cdr3_aa: CASRSLTGSTDTQYF

clone_size: -
v_call: TRBV4-3
j_call: TRBJ2-7
d_call: -
cdr3_nt: TGCGCCAGCAGCCAAGGGACTCTCGGGAGATACGAGCAGTACTTC
cdr3_aa: CASSQGTLGRYEQYF

clone_size: -
v_call: TRBV3-1/TRBV3-2
j_call: TRBJ1-1
d_call: TRBD1
cdr3_nt: TGTGCCAGCAGCCAAGATGACCTGAGGACAGGGGCTTTCTTT
cdr3_aa: CASSQDDLRTGAFF

clone_size: -
v_call: TRBV7-2
j_call: TRBJ1-1
d_call: -
cdr3_nt: TGTGCCAGCAGCCTTATGCGGGGCGACACTGAAGCTTTCTTT
cdr3_aa: CASSLMRGDTEAFF

clone_size: once
v_call: TRBV19
j_call: TRBJ2-2
d_call: -
cdr3_nt: TGTGCCAGTAGTATGGGCCTCCGGACGGGACTGTCCGGGGAGCTGTTTTTT
cdr3_aa: CASSMGLRTGLSGELFF

clone_size: once
v_call: TRBV7-9
j_call: TRBJ1-4
d_call: TRBD1
cdr3_nt: TGTGCCAGCAGCTCGCACAGGGGAGGTGAAAAACTGTTTTTT
cdr3_aa: CASSSHRGGEKLFF

clone_size: -
v_call: TRBV7-2
j_call: TRBJ1-1
d_call: -
cdr3_nt: TGTGCCAGCAGGGATAAGAGCGGTGGGAACACTGAAGCTTTCTTT
cdr3_aa: CASRDKSGGNTEAFF

clone_size: -
v_call: TRBV6-5
j_call: TRBJ2-1
d_call: TRBD2
cdr3_nt: TGTGCCAGCAGGCTTAGCGGGAGTAGAGAGCAGTTCTTC
cdr3_aa: CASRLSGSREQFF

clone_size: -
v_call: TRBV11-2
j_call: TRBJ1-4
d_call: -
cdr3_nt: TGTGCCAGCAGCCTTGGACAGTATGAAAAACTGTTTTTT
cdr3_aa: CASSLGQYEKLFF

clone_size: once
v_call: TRBV7-9
j_call: TRBJ2-3
d_call: -
cdr3_nt: TGTGCCAGCAGCTTAGAGCTTCCAGATACGCAGTATTTT
cdr3_aa: CASSLELPDTQYF

clone_size: -
v_call: TRBV24-1
j_call: TRBJ1-1
d_call: -
cdr3_nt: TGTGCCACGGAAGGTTTCGGGGACACTGAAGCTTTCTTT
cdr3_aa: CATEGFGDTEAFF

clone_size: -
v_call: TRBV30
j_call: TRBJ1-4
d_call: TRBD1
cdr3_nt: TGTGCCTGGAGTACCCGGGACAGCAAAAAACTGTTTTTT
cdr3_aa: CAWSTRDSKKLFF

clone_size: -
v_call: TRBV6-5
j_call: TRBJ2-7
d_call: -
cdr3_nt: TGTGCCAGCGCGTCTGCCTACGAGCAGTACTTC
cdr3_aa: CASASAYEQYF

clone_size: -
v_call: TRBV7-2
j_call: TRBJ2-1
d_call: TRBD2
cdr3_nt: TGTGCCAGCAGCTCGTACGGGGGGTACAATGAGCAGTTCTTC
cdr3_aa: CASSSYGGYNEQFF

clone_size: few
v_call: TRBV15
j_call: TRBJ1-6
d_call: -
cdr3_nt: TGTGCCACCAGCAGAGTAGAAGGGGTATCACCCCTCCACTTT
cdr3_aa: CATSRVEGVSPLHF

clone_size: -
v_call: TRBV9
j_call: TRBJ2-2
d_call: TRBD2
cdr3_nt: TGTGCCAGCACTTTCACGGCTAGCGGGGGCACCGGGGAGCTGTTTTTT
cdr3_aa: CASTFTASGGTGELFF

clone_size: -
v_call: TRBV11-2
j_call: TRBJ1-5
d_call: -
cdr3_nt: TGTGCCAGCAGCTTAGATGGACAGAGTCTCCAGCCCCAGCATTTT
cdr3_aa: CASSLDGQSLQPQHF

clone_size: -
v_call: TRBV2
j_call: TRBJ2-3
d_call: TRBD2
cdr3_nt: TGTGCCAGCAGTGTAGCCGGGACTAGCGGGTTCACAGATACGCAGTATTTT
cdr3_aa: CASSVAGTSGFTDTQYF

clone_size: -
v_call: TRBV11-2
j_call: TRBJ1-1
d_call: -
cdr3_nt: TGTGCCAGCAGCTTTTCAGGAAACACTGAAGCTTTCTTT
cdr3_aa: CASSFSGNTEAFF

clone_size: -
v_call: TRBV7-2
j_call: TRBJ1-6
d_call: -
cdr3_nt: TGTGCCAGCAGCCCGAGGACTAGCGGGAATTCACCCCTCCACTTT
cdr3_aa: CASSPRTSGNSPLHF

clone_size: -
v_call: TRBV11-2
j_call: TRBJ2-1
d_call: TRBD2
cdr3_nt: TGTGCCAGCAGCTTAGGAGGCGGGAGAAGCACTGAGCAGTTCTTC
cdr3_aa: CASSLGGGRSTEQFF

clone_size: -
v_call: TRBV6-2/TRBV6-3
j_call: TRBJ2-5
d_call: TRBD2
cdr3_nt: TGTGCCAGCAGTTACTGGCGGGGGGACCAAGAGACCCAGTACTTC
cdr3_aa: CASSYWRGDQETQYF

clone_size: -
v_call: TRBV5-1
j_call: TRBJ1-2
d_call: TRBD1
cdr3_nt: TGCGCCAGCAGCGCCTTGGGACAGGGGATTGAGTATGGCTACACCTTC
cdr3_aa: CASSALGQGIEYGYTF

clone_size: -
v_call: TRBV19
j_call: TRBJ2-3
d_call: -
cdr3_nt: TGTGCCAGTAGTCAGGGAATGAGAACAGATACGCAGTATTTT
cdr3_aa: CASSQGMRTDTQYF

clone_size: -
v_call: TRBV6-5
j_call: TRBJ1-2
d_call: TRBD1
cdr3_nt: TGTGCCAGCATCCCCGGGACAGGGGGGAGCTATGGCTACACCTTC
cdr3_aa: CASIPGTGGSYGYTF

clone_size: -
v_call: TRBV4-2
j_call: TRBJ1-2
d_call: -
cdr3_nt: TGTGCCAGCAGCCAACCACGGGAGTGGTCGGTTAACTATGGCTACACCTTC
cdr3_aa: CASSQPREWSVNYGYTF

clone_size: -
v_call: TRBV7-2
j_call: TRBJ2-3
d_call: TRBD2
cdr3_nt: TGTGCCAGCAGCCCGAAGCGGGGGGGCACAGATACGCAGTATTTT
cdr3_aa: CASSPKRGGTDTQYF

clone_size: -
v_call: TRBV20-1
j_call: TRBJ2-7
d_call: TRBD1
cdr3_nt: TGCAGTGCTAGTTCCCCAGGGGGCCCTCCGCACGAGCAGTACTTC
cdr3_aa: CSASSPGGPPHEQYF

clone_size: -
v_call: TRBV2
j_call: TRBJ1-4
d_call: -
cdr3_nt: TGTGCCAGCCACGCTCGGACAGCAACTAATGAAAAACTGTTTTTT
cdr3_aa: CASHARTATNEKLFF

clone_size: -
v_call: TRBV27
j_call: TRBJ2-5
d_call: -
cdr3_nt: TGTGCCAGCAGTTTTGGGGGGATCCAAGAGACCCAGTACTTC
cdr3_aa: CASSFGGIQETQYF

clone_size: -
v_call: TRBV10-1
j_call: TRBJ2-1
d_call: TRBD2
cdr3_nt: TGCGCCAGCAGTAATCCGGGACTAGCAGGGGTGAATGAGCAGTTCTTC
cdr3_aa: CASSNPGLAGVNEQFF

clone_size: -
v_call: TRBV18
j_call: TRBJ2-3
d_call: TRBD2
cdr3_nt: TGTGCCAGCTCACCGGGACTAGCGGGGAAAGATACGCAGTATTTT
cdr3_aa: CASSPGLAGKDTQYF

clone_size: -
v_call: TRBV12-3/TRBV12-4
j_call: TRBJ1-2
d_call: TRBD1
cdr3_nt: TGTGCCAGCAGTTCCCCCAGGGGGCTCGGCTACACCTTC
cdr3_aa: CASSSPRGLGYTF

clone_size: -
v_call: TRBV24-1
j_call: TRBJ1-1
d_call: -
cdr3_nt: TGTGCCACCAGTCTGGGGGCAGAAGCTTTCTTT
cdr3_aa: CATSLGAEAFF

clone_size: -
v_call: TRBV10-3
j_call: TRBJ2-2
d_call: TRBD1
cdr3_nt: TGTGCCATCAGTGGTACCGGGACAGGGACCGGGGAGCTGTTTTTT
cdr3_aa: CAISGTGTGTGELFF

clone_size: -
v_call: TRBV4-1
j_call: TRBJ2-3
d_call: TRBD1
cdr3_nt: TGCGCCAGCAGCCAAGCCGGGACAGTTTTAGATACGCAGTATTTT
cdr3_aa: CASSQAGTVLDTQYF